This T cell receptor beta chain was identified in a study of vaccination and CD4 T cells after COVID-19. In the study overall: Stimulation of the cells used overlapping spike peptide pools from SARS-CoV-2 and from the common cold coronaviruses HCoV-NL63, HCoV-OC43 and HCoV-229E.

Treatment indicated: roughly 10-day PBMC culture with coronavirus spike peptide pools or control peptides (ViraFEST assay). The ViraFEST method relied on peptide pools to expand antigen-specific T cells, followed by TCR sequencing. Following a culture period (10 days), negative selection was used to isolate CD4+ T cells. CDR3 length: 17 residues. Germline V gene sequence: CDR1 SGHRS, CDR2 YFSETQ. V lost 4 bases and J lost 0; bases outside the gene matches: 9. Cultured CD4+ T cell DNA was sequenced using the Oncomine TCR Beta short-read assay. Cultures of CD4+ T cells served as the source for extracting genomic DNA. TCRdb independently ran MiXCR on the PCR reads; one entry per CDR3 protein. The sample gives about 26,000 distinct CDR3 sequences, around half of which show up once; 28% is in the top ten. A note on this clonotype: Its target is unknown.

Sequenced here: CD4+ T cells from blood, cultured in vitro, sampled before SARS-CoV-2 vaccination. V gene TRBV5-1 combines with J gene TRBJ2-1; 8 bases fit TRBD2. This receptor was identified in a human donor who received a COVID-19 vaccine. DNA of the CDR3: TGCGCCAGCAGCCCCGCCCGGACTAGCCGCTCCTACAATGAGCAGTTCTTC. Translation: CASSPARTSRSYNEQFF.